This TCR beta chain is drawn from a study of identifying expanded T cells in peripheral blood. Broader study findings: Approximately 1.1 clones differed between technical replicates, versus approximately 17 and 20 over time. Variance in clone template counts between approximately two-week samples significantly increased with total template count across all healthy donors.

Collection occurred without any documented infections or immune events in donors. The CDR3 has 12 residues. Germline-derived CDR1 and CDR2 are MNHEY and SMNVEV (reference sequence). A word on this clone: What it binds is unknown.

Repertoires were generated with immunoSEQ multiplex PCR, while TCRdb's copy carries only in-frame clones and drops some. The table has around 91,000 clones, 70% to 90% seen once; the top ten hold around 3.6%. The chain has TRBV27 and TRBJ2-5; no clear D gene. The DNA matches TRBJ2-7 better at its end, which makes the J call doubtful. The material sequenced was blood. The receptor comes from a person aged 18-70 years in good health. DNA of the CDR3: TGTGCCAGCAGTTCAGGAACCTACGAGCAGTACTTC. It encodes CASSSGTYEQYF.